One sample yielded the 22 T cell receptor beta chains listed below, sequenced in a study of CD8 T cells in Susac syndrome. An amount of RNA that ranged from roughly 0.5 to 1 ug was reverse transcribed with random hexamers. A single record per CDR3 protein comes from TCRdb applying MiXCR to the immunoSEQ multiplex PCR reads. The sample carries some 68,000 distinct CDR3 sequences, 90% to 95% recorded once. Sequenced input: CD4+ T cells from PBMCs. All receptors derive from a human donor with Susac syndrome.

The chain recombines TRBV11-2 with TRBJ1-6, with 9 bases identical to TRBD1. The CDR3 totals 15 residues. The germline V gene has CDR1 SGHAT and CDR2 FQNNGV. The ends lost 4 bases at V and 5 bases at J; junction bases unmatched: 3. CDR3 nucleotides: TGTGCCAGCAGCTCACAGGGGGCGAATAATTCACCCCTCCACTTT. Translating gives CASSSQGANNSPLHF.

DNA of the CDR3: TGTGCCAGCTCACCAAAGGGGGCAATGGATCAGCCCCAGCATTTT. As protein: CASSPKGAMDQPQHF. This chain links TRBV18 with TRBJ1-5; 7 bases are shared with TRBD1. The CDR3 totals 15 residues. Germline V CDR1 and CDR2: KGHSH, LQKENI. Unmatched junction bases numbered 6, after V lost 2 bases and J lost 5 bases. The full variable domain, completed using reference TRBV18 and TRBJ1-5, is NAGVMQNPRHLVRRRGQEARLRCSPMKGHSHVYWYRQLPEEGLKFMVYLQKENIIDESGMPKERFSAEFPKEGPSILRIQQVVRGDSAAYFCASSPKGAMDQPQHFGDGTRLSIL.

The chain is built from TRBV5-1 and TRBJ1-4; tentative D call: TRBD1 (6 bases). V gave up 5 bases and J gave up 5 bases, with 10 bases separating them. The germline V gene has CDR1 SGHRS and CDR2 YFSETQ. The CDR3 extends over 13 amino acids. CDR3 bases: TGCGCCAGCAGTTGGGGGCGAAATGAAAAACTGTTTTTT. This encodes CASSWGRNEKLFF.

This clonotype was recorded only once. The gene calls are TRBV29-1 and TRBJ1-6, with TRBD1 identical over 8 bases. Germline-derived CDR1 and CDR2 are SQVTM and ANQGSEA. J was trimmed by 5 bases and V by 5 bases; bases with no gene match: 2. The CDR3 has 13 amino acids. The CDR3 loop is CSVRTGNNSPLHF. The CDR3 region has the DNA TGCAGCGTTCGGACAGGGAATAATTCACCCCTCCACTTT.

The chain combines TRBV20-1 with TRBJ2-3; D may be TRBD2 (5 bases). From germline, CDR1 is DFQATT and CDR2 SNEGSKA (reference sequence). The length of the CDR3 is 16 residues. Trimming cost V 2 bases and J 0 bases, with 15 bases left between them. The DNA for the CDR3 is TGCAGTGCTAGACAAAAGGTGGGAGTTAGCACAGATACGCAGTATTTT. Protein: CSARQKVGVSTDTQYF.

The chain employs TRBV12-3 or TRBV12-4 and TRBJ1-2; 7 nucleotides agree with TRBD1. This CDR3 region has 13 residues. V dropped 7 bases and J dropped 5; count of bases not matched to a gene: 7. The CDR3 is CASTPGQPYGYTF. As DNA, the CDR3 is TGTGCCAGCACCCCGGGACAGCCATATGGCTACACCTTC.

The chain is built from TRBV2 and TRBJ2-7, with D possibly TRBD1 on 5 matching bases. This CDR3 spans 12 amino acids. V lost 11 bases and J lost 3, with 14 bases in between. Germline V gives CDR1 SNHLY, CDR2 FYNNEI. In nucleotides, the CDR3 is TGTGCCGGAAGGGGCGTCAGCTACGAGCAGTACTTC. It is translated as CAGRGVSYEQYF.

The genes are TRBV20-1 and TRBJ2-7, with 8 bases aligning to TRBD2. With V trimmed by 1 base and J by 1 base, 3 bases remained unmatched. The CDR3 is 14 residues long. Germline CDR1 is DFQATT and CDR2 is SNEGSKA (reference sequence). CDR3 protein: CSARVGGGSYEQYF. CDR3 in DNA: TGCAGTGCTAGAGTCGGCGGGGGGTCCTACGAGCAGTACTTC.

V and J are TRBV6-2 or TRBV6-3 and TRBJ2-3, with 8 bases aligning to TRBD2. CDR1 and CDR2 (germline): MNHEY, SVGEGT. CDR3 length equals 19 residues. Trimming removed 7 bases from V and 4 bases from J; junction bases left unmatched: 22. This CDR3 reads CASISVGEAGEFPPDTQYF. CDR3 sequence (DNA): TGTGCCAGCATTTCCGTTGGGGAAGCGGGGGAGTTCCCCCCAGATACGCAGTATTTT.

This chain connects TRBV7-2 to TRBJ2-1, with D perhaps TRBD1 (6 bases). CDR1 is SGHTA, CDR2 FQGNSA, per germline. Trimming cost V 4 bases and J 0 bases, with 10 bases left between them. This CDR3 is built from 15 residues. The CDR3 region has the DNA TGTGCCAGCAGCTCTCAGGGGAGCTCCTACAATGAGCAGTTCTTC. Protein product: CASSSQGSSYNEQFF.

J is TRBJ2-7 and V is TRBV14; 9 bases match TRBD1. Germline CDR1 and CDR2: SGHDN and FVKESK. The CDR3 spans 15 residues. J was trimmed by 2 bases and V by 3 bases; bases with no gene match: 5. CDR3 coding DNA: TGTGCCAGCAGCCACCTCGGGACAGGGACCTACGAGCAGTACTTC. Translation: CASSHLGTGTYEQYF.

This chain joins TRBV7-2 and TRBJ2-7; the D gene is possibly TRBD2 (6 bases). Trimming removed 0 bases at V and 2 bases at J, with 8 bases between. This CDR3 comprises 14 residues. CDR1 and CDR2 (germline): SGHTA, FQGNSA. The CDR3 bases are TGTGCCAGCAGCTTAGCGGCGGGGACCTACGAGCAGTACTTC. Residues: CASSLAAGTYEQYF.

The chain is built from TRBV20-1 and TRBJ1-1; D is possibly TRBD1 (6 bases). V was pared by 1 base and J by 7 bases, with 13 bases between. The CDR3 length is 13 residues. Germline V CDR1 and CDR2: DFQATT, SNEGSKA (reference sequence). The CDR3 reads CSARVGNRDEAFF. The CDR3 DNA follows: TGCAGTGCTAGAGTGGGGAACAGGGATGAAGCTTTCTTT.

V and J are TRBV19 and TRBJ2-7, with 8 bases lining up with TRBD1. V gave up 6 bases and J gave up 2 bases; unmatched junction bases: 9. The germline V gene has CDR1 LNHDA and CDR2 SQIVND (reference sequence). This CDR3 comprises 15 residues. The CDR3 coding sequence is TGTGCCAGTAGCGGGACAGGTGTTAAGACCTACGAGCAGTACTTC. Protein sequence: CASSGTGVKTYEQYF.

The rearrangement links TRBV29-1 to TRBJ1-2; 10 bases match TRBD1. The CDR3 loop spans 15 amino acids. Germline loops: CDR1 SQVTM, CDR2 ANQGSEA. V was clipped by 5 bases and J by 8 bases; unmatched bases: 14. The CDR3 region has the DNA TGCAGCGTTCCCCGGGACAGGGGCCTTAGGCCCGGCTACACCTTC. This encodes CSVPRDRGLRPGYTF.

The chain carries TRBV2 and TRBJ1-1; possibly TRBD1 for D (6 bases). The germline V and J ends were trimmed by 6 bases and 5 bases, with 10 bases remaining between them. The CDR3 runs to 12 residues. Germline CDR1 and CDR2: SNHLY and FYNNEI. CDR3 nucleotide sequence: TGTGCCAGCAGGGCGCAGGGGACTGAAGCTTTCTTT. Protein: CASRAQGTEAFF.

The chain has TRBV9 and TRBJ2-5, with TRBD1 matching 7 bases. The CDR3 has 13 amino acids. The junction had 10 bases not matched to a gene; V was cut back by 3 bases and J by 11 bases. Germline values: CDR1 SGDLS, CDR2 YYNGEE. The CDR3, as DNA: TGTGCCAGCAGCGCGTCCCGGGACAGTATACAGTACTTC. It encodes CASSASRDSIQYF.

The V call is TRBV3-1, the J call TRBJ1-5; D gene unclear. The ends were cut back, 1 base at V and 5 bases at J, with 12 bases in the middle. Germline CDR1 reads LGHDT; CDR2 reads YNNKEL (reference sequence). CDR3 length equals 15 residues. The CDR3 DNA reads as TGTGCCAGCAGCCAAGGCTTCCTACGTGATCAGCCCCAGCATTTT. Its translation is CASSQGFLRDQPQHF.

The rearrangement joins TRBV2 to TRBJ1-2; 7 bases align to TRBD1. Germline V gives CDR1 SNHLY, CDR2 FYNNEI. The CDR3 consists of 13 residues. The V gene end was trimmed by 6 bases and the J gene end by 7 bases; junction bases not matched to a gene: 8. CDR3 region: CASSAGTVIGYTF. The CDR3 region has the DNA TGTGCCAGCAGCGCAGGGACAGTAATTGGCTACACCTTC.

The gene calls are TRBV20-1 and TRBJ1-6; TRBD1 aligns across 8 bases. CDR1 is DFQATT and CDR2 is SNEGSKA in the germline V gene (reference sequence). The J segment lost 6 bases and the V segment lost 6 bases, leaving 10 bases of the junction unmatched. There are 15 residues in the CDR3. The CDR3 region has the DNA TGCAGTGCCAGCCGGGACAGGCGTCCTAATTCACCCCTCCACTTT. Translation gives CSASRDRRPNSPLHF.

V gene TRBV28 combines with J gene TRBJ1-5; no clear D. Trimming removed 7 bases at V and 0 bases at J, with 10 bases between. Germline-derived CDR1 and CDR2 are MDHEN and SYDVKM. The CDR3 length is 14 residues. The CDR3, as DNA: TGTGCCAGCACCTCAGGATATAGCAATCAGCCCCAGCATTTT. As protein: CASTSGYSNQPQHF.

This sequence joins TRBV3-1 and TRBJ1-3, with D possibly TRBD1 on 6 matching bases. The CDR3 consists of 14 residues. The germline V gene encodes CDR1 LGHDT and CDR2 YNNKEL (reference sequence). Trimming removed 4 bases from V and 2 bases from J, with 9 bases in between. CDR3 loop: CASSLRDTGNTIYF. The CDR3 nucleotides read TGTGCCAGCAGCCTGCGGGACACTGGAAACACCATATATTTT.